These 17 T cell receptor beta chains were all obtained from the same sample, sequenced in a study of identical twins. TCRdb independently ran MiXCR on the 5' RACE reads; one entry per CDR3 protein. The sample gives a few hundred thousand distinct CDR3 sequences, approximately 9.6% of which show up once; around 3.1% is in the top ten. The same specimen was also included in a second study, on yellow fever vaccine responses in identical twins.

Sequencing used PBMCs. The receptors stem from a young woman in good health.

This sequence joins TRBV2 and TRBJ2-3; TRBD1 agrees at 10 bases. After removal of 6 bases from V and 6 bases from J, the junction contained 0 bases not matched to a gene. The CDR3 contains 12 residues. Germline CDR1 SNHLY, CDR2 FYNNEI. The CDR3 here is CASRDRGDTQYF. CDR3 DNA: TGTGCCAGCAGGGACAGGGGGGATACGCAGTATTTT.

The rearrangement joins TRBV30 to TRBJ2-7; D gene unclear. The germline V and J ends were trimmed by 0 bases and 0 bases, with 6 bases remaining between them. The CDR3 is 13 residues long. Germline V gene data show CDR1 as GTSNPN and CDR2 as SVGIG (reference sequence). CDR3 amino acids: CAWSVRSSYEQYF. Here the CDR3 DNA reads TGTGCCTGGAGTGTCCGGAGCTCCTACGAGCAGTACTTC.

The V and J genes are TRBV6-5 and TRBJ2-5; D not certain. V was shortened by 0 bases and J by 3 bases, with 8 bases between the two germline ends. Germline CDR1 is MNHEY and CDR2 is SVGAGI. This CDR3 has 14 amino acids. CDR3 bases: TGTGCCAGCAGTTACTCGACTGTCGAAGAGACCCAGTACTTC. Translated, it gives CASSYSTVEETQYF.

The DNA of the CDR3 is TGTGCCAGCAGTGGATATAATTTCTCCTACAATGAGCAGTTCTTC. It codes for CASSGYNFSYNEQFF. The chain couples TRBV7-8 to TRBJ2-1, with unresolved D. V gave up 6 bases and J gave up 0 bases, with 12 bases separating them. This CDR3 spans 15 amino acids. Germline CDR1 and CDR2: SGHVS and FQNEAQ.

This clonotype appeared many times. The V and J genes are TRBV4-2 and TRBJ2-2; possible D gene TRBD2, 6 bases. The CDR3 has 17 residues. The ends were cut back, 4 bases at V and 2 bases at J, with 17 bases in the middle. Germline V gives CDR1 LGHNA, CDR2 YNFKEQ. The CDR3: CASSPLSGTYNTGELFF. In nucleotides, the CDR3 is TGTGCCAGCAGCCCCTTATCCGGGACTTATAACACCGGGGAGCTGTTTTTT.

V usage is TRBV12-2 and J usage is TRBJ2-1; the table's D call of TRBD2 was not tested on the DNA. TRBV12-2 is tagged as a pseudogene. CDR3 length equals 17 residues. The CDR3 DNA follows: TGTGCAAGTCGTCATCCCGGGGCTAGCGGGAGTATCGATGAGCAGTTCTTC. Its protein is CASRHPGASGSIDEQFF.

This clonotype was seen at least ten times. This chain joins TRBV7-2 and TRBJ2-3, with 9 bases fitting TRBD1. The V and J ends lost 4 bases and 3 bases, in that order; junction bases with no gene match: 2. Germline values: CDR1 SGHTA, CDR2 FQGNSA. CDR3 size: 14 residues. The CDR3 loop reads CASSYRGPTDTQYF. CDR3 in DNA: TGTGCCAGCAGCTACAGGGGGCCGACAGATACGCAGTATTTT.

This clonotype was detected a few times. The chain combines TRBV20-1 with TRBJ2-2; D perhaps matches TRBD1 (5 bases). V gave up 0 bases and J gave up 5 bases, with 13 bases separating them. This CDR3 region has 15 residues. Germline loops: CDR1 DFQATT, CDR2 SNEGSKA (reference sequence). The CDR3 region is CSARDRVKATGELFF. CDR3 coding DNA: TGCAGTGCTAGAGACAGGGTTAAGGCTACCGGGGAGCTGTTTTTT.

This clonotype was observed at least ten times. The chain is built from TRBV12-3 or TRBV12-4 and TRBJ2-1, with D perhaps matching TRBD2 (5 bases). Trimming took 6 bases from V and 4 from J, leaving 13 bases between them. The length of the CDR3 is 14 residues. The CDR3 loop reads CASSLTGGYNEQFF. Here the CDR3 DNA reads TGTGCCAGCAGCTTGACGGGCGGGTACAATGAGCAGTTCTTC.

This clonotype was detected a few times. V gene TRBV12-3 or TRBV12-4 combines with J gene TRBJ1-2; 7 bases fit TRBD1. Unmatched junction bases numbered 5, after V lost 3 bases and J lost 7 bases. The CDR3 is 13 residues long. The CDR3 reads CASSLIGGGGYTF. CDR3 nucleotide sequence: TGTGCCAGCAGTTTGATAGGGGGCGGTGGCTACACCTTC.

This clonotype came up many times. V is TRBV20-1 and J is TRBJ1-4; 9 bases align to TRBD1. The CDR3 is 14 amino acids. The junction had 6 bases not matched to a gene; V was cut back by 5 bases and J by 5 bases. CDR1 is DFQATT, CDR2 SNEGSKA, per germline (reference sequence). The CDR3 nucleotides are TGCAGTGCTGAAACCGGGACAGGGAATGAAAAACTGTTTTTT. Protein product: CSAETGTGNEKLFF.

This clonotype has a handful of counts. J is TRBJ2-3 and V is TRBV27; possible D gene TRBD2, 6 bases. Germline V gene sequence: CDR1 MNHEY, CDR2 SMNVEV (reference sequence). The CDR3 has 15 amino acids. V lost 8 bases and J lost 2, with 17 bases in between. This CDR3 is CASAPPGVLTDTQYF. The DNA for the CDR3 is TGTGCCAGCGCCCCTCCGGGGGTGCTCACAGATACGCAGTATTTT.

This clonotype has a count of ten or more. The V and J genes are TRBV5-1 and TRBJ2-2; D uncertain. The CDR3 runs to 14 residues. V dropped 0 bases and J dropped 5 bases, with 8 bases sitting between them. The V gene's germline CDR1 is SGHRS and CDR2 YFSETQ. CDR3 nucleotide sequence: TGCGCCAGCAGCTTGGAAGGGCGGACCGGGGAGCTGTTTTTT. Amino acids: CASSLEGRTGELFF.

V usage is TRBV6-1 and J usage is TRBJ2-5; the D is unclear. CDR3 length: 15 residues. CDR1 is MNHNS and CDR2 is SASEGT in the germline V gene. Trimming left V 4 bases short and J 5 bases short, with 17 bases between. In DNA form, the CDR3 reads TGTGCCAGCAGTGCCTTCTGGAGCTTGTTGGAGACCCAGTACTTC. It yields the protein CASSAFWSLLETQYF.

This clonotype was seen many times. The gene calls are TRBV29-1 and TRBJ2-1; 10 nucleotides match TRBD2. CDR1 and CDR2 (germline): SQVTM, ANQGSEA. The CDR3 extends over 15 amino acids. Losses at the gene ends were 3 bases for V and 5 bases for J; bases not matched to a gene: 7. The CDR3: CSVEVLAGVNNEQFF. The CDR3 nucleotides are TGCAGCGTTGAGGTCCTAGCGGGGGTAAACAATGAGCAGTTCTTC.

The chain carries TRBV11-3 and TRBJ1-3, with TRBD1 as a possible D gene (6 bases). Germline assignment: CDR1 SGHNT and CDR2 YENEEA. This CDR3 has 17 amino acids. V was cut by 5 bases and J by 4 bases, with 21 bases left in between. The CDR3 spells CASSPSGTGRRGNTIYF. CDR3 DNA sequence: TGTGCCAGCAGCCCCAGCGGAACAGGGAGAAGAGGAAACACCATATATTTT.

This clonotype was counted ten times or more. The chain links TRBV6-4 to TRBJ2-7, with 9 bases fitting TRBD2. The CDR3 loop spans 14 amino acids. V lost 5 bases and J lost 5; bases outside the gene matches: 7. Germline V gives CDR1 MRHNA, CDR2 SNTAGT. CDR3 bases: TGTGCCAGCAGTCCCACCGGGACTAGCCACGAGCAGTACTTC. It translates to CASSPTGTSHEQYF.